This T cell receptor (beta chain) originates from a study of prognosis after radiotherapy for stage I lung cancer. Two-round multiplex PCR amplified TCR beta CDR3 from genomic DNA. Primers were specific to each TRBV and TRBJ gene in first-round PCR. TCRdb re-called the multiplex PCR reads with MiXCR, one entry per CDR3 protein. The sample lists tens of thousands of distinct CDR3 sequences, roughly 29% seen once, with 7.5% in the top ten. This clonotype was seen at least ten times. Sequenced material: PBMCs, taken before or after stereotactic body radiation therapy (not recorded which). This sequence originates from a donor aged 50 or older with non-small cell lung cancer.

The CDR3 sequence is CASSPLFPGPAFF. The CDR3, as DNA: TGTGCCAGCAGCCCTCTTTTTCCGGGACCGGCTTTCTTT. This chain uses TRBV6-2 or TRBV6-3 with TRBJ1-1; D is possibly TRBD1 (5 bases). Germline CDR1 MNHEY, CDR2 SVGEGT. Trimming stripped 6 bases from V and 11 bases from J, with 19 bases between. The CDR3 is 13 amino acids.